This TCR beta chain was found in a study of low-dose radiotherapy and immunotherapy resistance in tumors. Whole-study context: Members of Cohort 1 were treated with 0.5 Gy per fraction every 2 weeks. The prescribed total PTV dose was 6.5 Gy. A daily 300 mg dose of oral aspirin was taken by patients for four cycles from cycle 1 day 1. Patients were treated with intravenous nivolumab at 240 mg every two weeks and were also dosed with ipilimumab at 1 mg/kg every six weeks.

cDNA synthesis used a TRAV/TRBV-specific primer set for both chains. It was with a constant-region primer and a V-primer adapter that TCRs were amplified over roughly 20 PCR cycles. Using its own MiXCR run on the reads, TCRdb lists one record per CDR3 protein. The sample has approximately 91,000 distinct CDR3 sequences; under 25% are singletons. This clonotype has a count of ten or more. The time point denotes: after trial treatment. The treatment is: LDRT plus nivolumab, ipilimumab, low-dose cyclophosphamide and aspirin (RACIN trial). Donors received nivolumab, ipilimumab, aspirin, low-dose cyclophosphamide and low-dose radiotherapy. V was trimmed by 1 base and J by 5 bases, leaving 6 bases between them. The germline V gene encodes CDR1 KGHSH and CDR2 LQKENI. There are 14 residues in the CDR3.

The source material was PBMCs, sampled after low-dose radiotherapy plus immunotherapy. The receptor was isolated from a female donor with ovarian cancer. The chain couples TRBV18 to TRBJ1-6; D is undetermined. In nucleotides, the CDR3 is TGTGCCAGCTCACCACGACAAAATAATTCACCCCTCCACTTT. Its translation is CASSPRQNNSPLHF.